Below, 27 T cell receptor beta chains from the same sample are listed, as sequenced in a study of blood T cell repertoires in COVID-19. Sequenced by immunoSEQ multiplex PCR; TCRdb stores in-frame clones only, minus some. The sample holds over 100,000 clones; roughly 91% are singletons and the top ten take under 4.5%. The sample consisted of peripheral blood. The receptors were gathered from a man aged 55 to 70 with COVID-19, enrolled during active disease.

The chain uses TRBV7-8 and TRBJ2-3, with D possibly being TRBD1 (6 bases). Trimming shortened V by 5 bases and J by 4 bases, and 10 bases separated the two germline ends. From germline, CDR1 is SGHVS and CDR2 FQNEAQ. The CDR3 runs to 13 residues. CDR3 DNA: TGTGCCAGCAGCCGAGACAGGCCAGATACGCAGTATTTT. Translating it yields CASSRDRPDTQYF. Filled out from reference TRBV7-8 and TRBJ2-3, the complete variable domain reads GAGVSQSPRYKVAKRGQDVALRCDPISGHVSLFWYQQALGQGPEFLTYFQNEAQLDKSGLPSDRFFAERPEGSVSTLKIQRTQQEDSAVYLCASSRDRPDTQYFGPGTRLTVL.

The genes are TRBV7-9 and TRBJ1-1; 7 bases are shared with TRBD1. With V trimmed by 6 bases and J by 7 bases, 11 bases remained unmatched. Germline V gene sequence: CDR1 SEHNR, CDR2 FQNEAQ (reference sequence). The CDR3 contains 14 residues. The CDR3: CASSPGTEFLEAFF. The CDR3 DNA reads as TGTGCCAGCAGTCCCGGGACAGAGTTCCTTGAAGCTTTCTTT.

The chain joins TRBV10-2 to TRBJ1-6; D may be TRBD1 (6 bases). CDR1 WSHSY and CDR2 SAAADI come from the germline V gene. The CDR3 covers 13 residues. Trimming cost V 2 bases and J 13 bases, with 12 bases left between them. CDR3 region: CASSEQQGMPLHF. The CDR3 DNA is TGCGCCAGCAGTGAGCAGCAGGGGATGCCCCTCCACTTT.

The CDR3 DNA is TGTGCCAGCAGTGAAGACAGGGACGCGCGGGGCTACACCTTC. Protein product: CASSEDRDARGYTF. This sequence joins TRBV6-1 and TRBJ1-2; possibly TRBD1 for D (6 bases). V lost 1 base and J 8 bases, leaving 14 bases between the germline ends. Germline V CDR1 and CDR2: MNHNS, SASEGT. The CDR3 has 14 residues.

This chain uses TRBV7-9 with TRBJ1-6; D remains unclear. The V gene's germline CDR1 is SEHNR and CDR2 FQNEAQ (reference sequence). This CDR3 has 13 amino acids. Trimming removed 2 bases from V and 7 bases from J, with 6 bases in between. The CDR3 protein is CASSLRENSPLHF. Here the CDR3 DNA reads TGTGCCAGCAGCTTACGGGAAAATTCACCCCTCCACTTT.

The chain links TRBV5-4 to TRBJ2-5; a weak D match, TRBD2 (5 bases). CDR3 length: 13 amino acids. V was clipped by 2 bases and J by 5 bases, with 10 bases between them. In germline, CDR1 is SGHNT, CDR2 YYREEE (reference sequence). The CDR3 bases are TGTGCCAGCAGCTTCGGGGAACCGGAGACCCAGTACTTC. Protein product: CASSFGEPETQYF. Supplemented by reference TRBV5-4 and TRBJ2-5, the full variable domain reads ETGVTQSPTHLIKTRGQQVTLRCSSQSGHNTVSWYQQALGQGPQFIFQYYREEENGRGNFPPRFSGLQFPNYSSELNVNALELDDSALYLCASSFGEPETQYFGPGTRLLVL.

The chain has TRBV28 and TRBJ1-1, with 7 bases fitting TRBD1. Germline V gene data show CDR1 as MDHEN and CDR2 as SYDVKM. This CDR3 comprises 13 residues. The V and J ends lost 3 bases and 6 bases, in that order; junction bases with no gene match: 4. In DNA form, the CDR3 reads TGTGCCAGCAGTTTCGACAGGGCATCTGAAGCTTTCTTT. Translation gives CASSFDRASEAFF.

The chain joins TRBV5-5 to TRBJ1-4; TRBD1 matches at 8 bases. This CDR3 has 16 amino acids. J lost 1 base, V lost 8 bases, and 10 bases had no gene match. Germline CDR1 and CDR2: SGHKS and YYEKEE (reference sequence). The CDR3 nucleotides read TGTGCCAGGAAGACAGGGGAATTGAGAACTAATGAAAAACTGTTTTTT. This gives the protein CARKTGELRTNEKLFF. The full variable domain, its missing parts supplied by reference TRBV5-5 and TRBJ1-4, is DAGVTQSPTHLIKTRGQQVTLRCSPISGHKSVSWYQQVLGQGPQFIFQYYEKEERGRGNFPDRFSARQFPNYSSELNVNALLLGDSALYLCARKTGELRTNEKLFFGSGTQLSVL.

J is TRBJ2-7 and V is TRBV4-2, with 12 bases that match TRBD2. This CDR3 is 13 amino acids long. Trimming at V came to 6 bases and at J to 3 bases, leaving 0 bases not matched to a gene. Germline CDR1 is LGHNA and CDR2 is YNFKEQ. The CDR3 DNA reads TGTGCCAGCAGGACTAGCGGGGGCTACGAGCAGTACTTC. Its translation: CASRTSGGYEQYF.

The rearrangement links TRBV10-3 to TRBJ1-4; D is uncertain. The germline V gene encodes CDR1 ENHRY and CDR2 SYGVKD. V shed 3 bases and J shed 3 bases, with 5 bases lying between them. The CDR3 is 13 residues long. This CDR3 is CAISDSSNEKLFF. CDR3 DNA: TGTGCCATCAGTGACAGTTCTAATGAAAAACTGTTTTTT.

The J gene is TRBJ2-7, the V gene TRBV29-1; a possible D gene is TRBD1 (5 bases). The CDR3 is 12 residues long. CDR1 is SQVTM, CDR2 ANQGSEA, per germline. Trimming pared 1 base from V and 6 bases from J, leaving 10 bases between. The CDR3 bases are TGCAGCGTTGAAGTACCAGGGTCCGAGCAGTACTTC. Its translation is CSVEVPGSEQYF.

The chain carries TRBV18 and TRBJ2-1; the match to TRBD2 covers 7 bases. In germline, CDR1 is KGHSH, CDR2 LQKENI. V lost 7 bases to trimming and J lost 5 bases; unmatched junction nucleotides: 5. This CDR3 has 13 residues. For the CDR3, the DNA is TGTGCCAGCTTAGTAGCGGGCCACAATGAGCAGTTCTTC. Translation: CASLVAGHNEQFF.

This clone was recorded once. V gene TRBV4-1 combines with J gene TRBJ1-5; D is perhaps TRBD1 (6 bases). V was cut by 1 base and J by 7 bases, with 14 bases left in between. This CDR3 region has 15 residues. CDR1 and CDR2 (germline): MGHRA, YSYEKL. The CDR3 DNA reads TGCGCCAGCAGCCAAGGGGAAAAGACAGGACAGCCCCAGCATTTT. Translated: CASSQGEKTGQPQHF.

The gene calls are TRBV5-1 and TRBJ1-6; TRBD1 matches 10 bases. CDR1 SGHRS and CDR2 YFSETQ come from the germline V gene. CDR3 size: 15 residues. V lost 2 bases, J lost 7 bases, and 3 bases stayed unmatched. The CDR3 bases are TGCGCCAGCAGCTTAACGGGACAGGGGAATTCACCCCTCCACTTT. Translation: CASSLTGQGNSPLHF.

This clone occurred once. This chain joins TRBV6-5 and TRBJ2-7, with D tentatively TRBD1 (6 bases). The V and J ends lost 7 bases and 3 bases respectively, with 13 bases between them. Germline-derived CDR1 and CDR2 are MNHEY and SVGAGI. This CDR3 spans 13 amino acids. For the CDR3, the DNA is TGTGCCAGCATGGAAAGGGGGTTCTACGAGCAGTACTTC. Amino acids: CASMERGFYEQYF.

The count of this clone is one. The CDR3: CASSFWGQAQETQYF. DNA of the CDR3: TGTGCCAGCAGCTTCTGGGGACAGGCCCAAGAGACCCAGTACTTC. V is TRBV5-8 and J is TRBJ2-5; 8 bases line up with TRBD1. Germline V gives CDR1 SGHTS, CDR2 YDEGEE. V trimming: 2 bases; J trimming: 1 base; junction bases outside the gene matches: 4. The CDR3 is 15 residues long.

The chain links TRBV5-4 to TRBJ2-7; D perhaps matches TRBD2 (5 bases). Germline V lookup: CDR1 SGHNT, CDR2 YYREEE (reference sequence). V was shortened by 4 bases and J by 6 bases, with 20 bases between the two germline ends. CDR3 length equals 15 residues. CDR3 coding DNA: TGTGCCAGCAGCCCCCAGCTAGCCGGGGTGAGCGAGCAGTACTTC. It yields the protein CASSPQLAGVSEQYF.

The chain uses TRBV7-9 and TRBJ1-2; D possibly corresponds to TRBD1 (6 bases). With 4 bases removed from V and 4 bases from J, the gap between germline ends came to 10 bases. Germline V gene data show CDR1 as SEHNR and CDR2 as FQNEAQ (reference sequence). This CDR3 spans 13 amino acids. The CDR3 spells CASSSPGVYGYTF. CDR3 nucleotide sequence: TGTGCCAGCAGCTCTCCAGGGGTCTATGGCTACACCTTC.

Here the CDR3 reads CAISDMSRQPHYGYTF. The CDR3 DNA reads TGTGCCATCAGTGATATGTCGAGGCAACCCCACTATGGCTACACCTTC. The chain recombines TRBV10-3 with TRBJ1-2; D call uncertain. Trimming removed 3 bases at V and 3 bases at J, with 17 bases between. Per germline, CDR1 ENHRY and CDR2 SYGVKD. This CDR3 is 16 amino acids long.

The CDR3 loop reads CASSLSATPLHF. Here the CDR3 DNA reads TGTGCCAGCAGCTTGTCCGCTACACCCCTCCACTTT. This chain connects TRBV5-6 to TRBJ1-6; D is uncertain. The V end was cut by 1 base, the J end by 11 bases, with 7 bases between. This CDR3 contains 12 residues. Germline-derived CDR1 and CDR2 are SGHDT and YYEEEE.

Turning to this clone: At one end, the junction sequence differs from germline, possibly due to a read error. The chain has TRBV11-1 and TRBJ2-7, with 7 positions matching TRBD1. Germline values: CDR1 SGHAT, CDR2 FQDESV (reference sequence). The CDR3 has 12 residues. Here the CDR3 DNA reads TGTGCCAGCAGCTCAGAGACAGGGATTTCAGACTTC. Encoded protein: CASSSETGISDF.

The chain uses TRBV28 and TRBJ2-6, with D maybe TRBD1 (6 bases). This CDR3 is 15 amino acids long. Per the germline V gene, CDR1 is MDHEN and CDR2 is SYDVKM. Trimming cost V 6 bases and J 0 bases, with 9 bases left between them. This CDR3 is CASSQDSSGANVLTF. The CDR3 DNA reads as TGTGCCAGCAGCCAGGACAGCTCTGGGGCCAACGTCCTGACTTTC.

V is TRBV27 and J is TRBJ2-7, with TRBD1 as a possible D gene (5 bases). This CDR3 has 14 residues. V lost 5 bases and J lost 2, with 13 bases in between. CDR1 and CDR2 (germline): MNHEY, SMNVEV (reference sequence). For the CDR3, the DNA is TGTGCCAGCAGTGCGACAGTGCCGACCTACGAGCAGTACTTC. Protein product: CASSATVPTYEQYF.

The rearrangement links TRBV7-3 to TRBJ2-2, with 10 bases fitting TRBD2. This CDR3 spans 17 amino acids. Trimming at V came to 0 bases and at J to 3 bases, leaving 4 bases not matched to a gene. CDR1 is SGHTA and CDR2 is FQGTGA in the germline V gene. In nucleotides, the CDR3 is TGTGCCAGCAGCTTAACGGGGACTAGCGTGGACACCGGGGAGCTGTTTTTT. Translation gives CASSLTGTSVDTGELFF.

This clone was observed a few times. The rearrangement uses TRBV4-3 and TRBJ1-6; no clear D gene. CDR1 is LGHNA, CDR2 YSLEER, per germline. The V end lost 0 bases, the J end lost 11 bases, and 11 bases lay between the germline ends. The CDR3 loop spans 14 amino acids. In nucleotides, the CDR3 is TGCGCCAGCAGCCAAGACGGGGTTTTGACACCCCTCCACTTT. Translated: CASSQDGVLTPLHF.

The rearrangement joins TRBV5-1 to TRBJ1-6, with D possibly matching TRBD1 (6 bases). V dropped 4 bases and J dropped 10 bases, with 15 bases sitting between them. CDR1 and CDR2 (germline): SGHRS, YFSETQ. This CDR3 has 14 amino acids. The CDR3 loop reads CASSPSGGGSPLHF. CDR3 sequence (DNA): TGCGCCAGCAGCCCCTCGGGGGGGGGCTCACCCCTCCACTTT.

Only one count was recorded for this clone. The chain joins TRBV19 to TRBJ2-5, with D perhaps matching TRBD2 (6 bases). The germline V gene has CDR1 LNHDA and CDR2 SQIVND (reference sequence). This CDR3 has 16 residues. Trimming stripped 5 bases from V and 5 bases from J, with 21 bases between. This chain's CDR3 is CASSALSPGGRETQYF. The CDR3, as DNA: TGTGCCAGTAGTGCCTTATCCCCCGGGGGTCGGGAGACCCAGTACTTC.